This TCR beta chain comes out of a study of T-cell reconstitution after alpha-beta-depleted transplantation in children. Study findings and constraints: T-cell numbers and diversity, one year after transplant, stemmed largely from T cells that were newly produced.

Molecular barcoding with unique molecular identifiers was used for the TCRbeta library. From the PCR reads, TCRdb called clonotypes with MiXCR, one entry per CDR3 protein. This table has about 980,000 distinct CDR3 sequences, about 29% appearing once. The CDR3 extends over 18 amino acids. V lost 3 bases, J lost 2 bases, and 22 bases lay in between. Germline V gives CDR1 SGHRS, CDR2 YFSETQ. This clonotype was observed a handful of times. As yet, its antigen is unknown. The sequences come from PBMCs, mostly from graft donor cells, collected 360 days after TCRalphabeta/CD19-depleted stem cell transplant. The chain has TRBV5-1 and TRBJ2-3; D is perhaps TRBD1 (6 bases). The sequence came from a boy younger than two who had a stem cell transplant for SCID, so the T cells may come from the graft donor. CDR3 sequence reads: CASSSQGWRTVYTDTQYF. CDR3 nucleotide sequence: TGCGCCAGCAGCTCCCAAGGATGGAGGACAGTGTACACAGATACGCAGTATTTT. Full variable domain (outside the CDR3, taken from reference TRBV5-1 and TRBJ2-3): KAGVTQTPRYLIKTRGQQVTLSCSPISGHRSVSWYQQTPGQGLQFLFEYFSETQRNKGNFPGRFSGRQFSNSRSEMNVSTLELGDSALYLCASSSQGWRTVYTDTQYFGPGTRLTVL.